The next 8 T cell receptor beta chains were all read from a single sample in a study of blood T cells in healthy people across ages. With a J-beta primer mix and a sample-barcoded 5' primer, a second PCR ran about 7 to 12 cycles. TCRdb re-derived calls from the 5' RACE reads in MiXCR, one entry per CDR3 protein. The top ten clones hold over 3.5% of a sample with fewer than 650,000 distinct CDR3 sequences, about 27% of them seen once. This same sample was also taken into another study, of T cells of mothers and their children.

Sequencing was carried out using blood. All receptors come from a boy between 2 and 10 years old in good health.

Only a few counts were recorded for this clonotype. The chain has TRBV5-1 and TRBJ1-1, with a possible D match to TRBD1 (5 bases). The CDR3 has 15 amino acids. Germline values: CDR1 SGHRS, CDR2 YFSETQ. V was shortened by 4 bases and J by 5 bases, with 18 bases between the two germline ends. DNA for the CDR3: TGCGCCAGCAGCAACCCGGAAAGGGGAAGAACTGAAGCTTTCTTT. As protein: CASSNPERGRTEAFF.

J is TRBJ1-2 and V is TRBV6-5, with 8 bases aligning to TRBD1. The CDR3 extends over 14 amino acids. V trimming: 6 bases; J trimming: 4 bases; junction bases outside the gene matches: 7. CDR1 is MNHEY and CDR2 is SVGAGI in the germline V gene. Here the CDR3 DNA reads TGTGCCAGCAGACTCGGACAGGGAACCTATGGCTACACCTTC. It is translated as CASRLGQGTYGYTF.

V and J are TRBV28 and TRBJ1-1; tentatively, D is TRBD1 (6 bases). There are 16 residues in the CDR3. Germline V gene sequence: CDR1 MDHEN, CDR2 SYDVKM. V lost 6 bases, J lost 0 bases, and 17 bases lay in between. The CDR3 DNA is TGTGCCAGCAGGCCCCACAGGGACCCCTTGAACACTGAAGCTTTCTTT. Its translation is CASRPHRDPLNTEAFF. Full variable domain (rest looked up from reference TRBV28 and TRBJ1-1): DVKVTQSSRYLVKRTGEKVFLECVQDMDHENMFWYRQDPGLGLRLIYFSYDVKMKEKGDIPEGYSVSREKKERFSLILESASTNQTSMYLCASRPHRDPLNTEAFFGQGTRLTVV.

The chain links TRBV19 to TRBJ2-1, with 12 bases lining up with TRBD2. The CDR3 extends over 17 amino acids. Germline V gene sequence: CDR1 LNHDA, CDR2 SQIVND (reference sequence). V lost 5 bases and J lost 3; bases outside the gene matches: 8. DNA for the CDR3: TGTGCCAGTAGTCTCCGGACTAGCGGGACTATCTACAATGAGCAGTTCTTC. Encoded protein: CASSLRTSGTIYNEQFF.

This chain uses TRBV7-2 with TRBJ2-3, with D uncertain. Trimming shortened V by 0 bases and J by 6 bases, and 4 bases separated the two germline ends. Per the germline V gene, CDR1 is SGHTA and CDR2 is FQGNSA. CDR3 length: 12 residues. For the CDR3, the DNA is TGTGCCAGCAGCTTAGCGCGGGATACGCAGTATTTT. This encodes CASSLARDTQYF. Full variable domain (missing parts from reference TRBV7-2 and TRBJ2-3): GAGVSQSPSNKVTEKGKDVELRCDPISGHTALYWYRQSLGQGLEFLIYFQGNSAPDKSGLPSDRFSAERTGGSVSTLTIQRTQQEDSAVYLCASSLARDTQYFGPGTRLTVL.

This clonotype was detected only a few times. The chain joins TRBV6-2 or TRBV6-3 to TRBJ2-1; D is unclear. This CDR3 spans 15 amino acids. Trimming stripped 5 bases from V and 0 bases from J, with 11 bases between. Germline CDR1 MNHEY, CDR2 SVGEGT. Here the CDR3 DNA reads TGTGCCAGCAGTCGCGCCGTGGGCTCCTACAATGAGCAGTTCTTC. Translation: CASSRAVGSYNEQFF.

This clonotype was counted between two and nine times. The chain uses TRBV20-1 and TRBJ2-3, with a weak D call TRBD2 (5 bases). From germline, CDR1 is DFQATT and CDR2 SNEGSKA (reference sequence). The CDR3 sequence is 15 residues long. The germline V and J ends were trimmed by 5 bases and 2 bases, with 17 bases remaining between them. The CDR3 loop reads CSALSPAVNTDTQYF. CDR3 bases: TGCAGTGCTCTTTCCCCAGCGGTGAACACAGATACGCAGTATTTT.

The genes are TRBV12-3 or TRBV12-4 and TRBJ1-1, with D tentatively TRBD1 (6 bases). The V gene lost 6 bases and the J gene lost 5 bases, with 16 bases spanning the gap. The CDR3 sequence is 14 residues long. CDR3 DNA sequence: TGTGCCAGCAGCCGAACGCCTAGGGGGACTGAAGCTTTCTTT. This encodes CASSRTPRGTEAFF.